Given below is one T cell receptor (beta chain) in context. Its antigen is not known. This entry comes from a study of cytomegalovirus exposure and HLA in healthy donors. CDR3 length: 13 amino acids. CDR1 is MNHEY and CDR2 is SVGAGI in the germline V gene. V gave up 5 bases and J gave up 3 bases, with 11 bases separating them. Both 60 Vbeta primers and 13 Jbeta primers went into the PCR. Using immunoSEQ multiplex PCR, the repertoire was profiled, and TCRdb retains in-frame clones only, with some absent. Among fewer than 90,000 clones listed, less than 75% were seen once. Findings of the study overall: Specific recognition of CMV antigens was confirmed in vitro for three chains (all CMV-associated). Apparent HLA restriction characterized most CMV-associated TCR beta chains in a later analysis. The authors enumerated under 200 TCR beta chains as linked to cytomegalovirus.

The sequence came from a middle-aged man in good health and CMV-seropositive. Sample: PBMCs. The V call is TRBV6-5, the J call TRBJ2-7; D may be TRBD1 (5 bases). The CDR3: CASSDRLRYEQYF. CDR3 nucleotides: TGTGCCAGCAGTGACAGACTCCGCTACGAGCAGTACTTC.